This TCR beta chain comes out of a study of shared clonotypes between healthy human individuals. Study conclusions and caveats: Sequencing depth was predicted to influence how clonotypes are shared among donors. Represented diversity, genetic and exposure-history alike, was limited by few donors.

The germline CDR1 and CDR2 sequences are MDHEN and SYDVKM. This CDR3 has 17 amino acids. V was shortened by 3 bases and J by 3 bases, with 15 bases between the two germline ends. Sequencing was performed with immunoSEQ multiplex PCR; in TCRdb, only in-frame clones are kept and a portion is missing. The profile shows around 700,000 clones, 55% to 75% of them singletons. For this clone: What it binds is unknown.

The chain links TRBV28 to TRBJ1-6, with D maybe TRBD1 (6 bases). The receptor comes from a woman aged 30 to 39 in good health. The sequencing input was memory CD4+ T cells sorted from blood. Subset reported: CD45RA-negative fraction. The CDR3 protein is CASSFVPWTDYNSPLHF. CDR3 in DNA: TGTGCCAGCAGTTTTGTCCCGTGGACAGACTATAATTCACCCCTCCACTTT.